This T cell receptor beta chain was captured by sequencing in a study of identical twins. Study conclusions and caveats: Out-of-frame alpha sequences common to twins were enriched for low generation probability.

This clonotype was seen only a few times. Its matching antigen is unknown. From the 5' RACE reads, TCRdb called clonotypes with MiXCR, one entry per CDR3 protein. Here the sample spans 1.5 million to 2 million distinct CDR3 sequences, about 32% being singletons. The CDR3 spans 14 residues. Germline V lookup: CDR1 MNHNY, CDR2 SVGAGI (reference sequence). Between the trimmed V and J ends, which lost 0 bases and 7 bases, there was a span of 10 bases. Source material: cord blood. The TCR originated in a newborn girl in good health. The V gene is TRBV6-6, the J gene TRBJ1-5; D not resolved. The CDR3 reads CASSYSRVRQPQHF. Written as DNA, the CDR3 is TGTGCCAGCAGTTACTCAAGGGTGAGGCAGCCCCAGCATTTT.